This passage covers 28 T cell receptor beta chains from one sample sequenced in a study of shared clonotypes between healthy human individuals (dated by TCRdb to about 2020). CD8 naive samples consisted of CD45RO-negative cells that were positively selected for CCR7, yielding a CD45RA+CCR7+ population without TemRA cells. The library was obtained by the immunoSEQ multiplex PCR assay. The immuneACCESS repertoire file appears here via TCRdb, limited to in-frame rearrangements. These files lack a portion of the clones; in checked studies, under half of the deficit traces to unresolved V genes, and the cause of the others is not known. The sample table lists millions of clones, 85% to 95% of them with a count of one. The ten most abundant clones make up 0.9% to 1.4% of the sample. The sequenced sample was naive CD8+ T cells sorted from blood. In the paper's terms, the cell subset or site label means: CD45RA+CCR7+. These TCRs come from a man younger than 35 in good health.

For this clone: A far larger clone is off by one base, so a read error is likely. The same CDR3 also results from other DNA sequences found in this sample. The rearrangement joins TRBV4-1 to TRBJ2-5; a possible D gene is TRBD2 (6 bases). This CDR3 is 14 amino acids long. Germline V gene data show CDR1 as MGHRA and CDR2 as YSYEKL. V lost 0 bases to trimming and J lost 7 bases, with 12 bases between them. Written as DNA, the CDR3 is TGCGCCAGCAGCCAAGATGGACGGGGAGGGACCCAGTACTTC. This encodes CASSQDGRGGTQYF.

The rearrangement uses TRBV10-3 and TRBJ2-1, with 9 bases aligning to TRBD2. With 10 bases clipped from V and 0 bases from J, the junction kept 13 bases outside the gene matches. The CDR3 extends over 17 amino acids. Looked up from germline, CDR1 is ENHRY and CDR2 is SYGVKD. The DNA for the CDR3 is TGTGCCACCGGGGAACTAGCGGGCGCGTTCTCCTACAATGAGCAGTTCTTC. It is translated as CATGELAGAFSYNEQFF.

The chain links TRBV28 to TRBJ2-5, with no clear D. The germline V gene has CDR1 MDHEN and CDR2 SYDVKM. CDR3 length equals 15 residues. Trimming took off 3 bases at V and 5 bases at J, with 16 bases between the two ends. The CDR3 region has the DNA TGTGCCAGCAGTTTGGGCCCCTGGCAGAGGGAGACCCAGTACTTC. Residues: CASSLGPWQRETQYF.

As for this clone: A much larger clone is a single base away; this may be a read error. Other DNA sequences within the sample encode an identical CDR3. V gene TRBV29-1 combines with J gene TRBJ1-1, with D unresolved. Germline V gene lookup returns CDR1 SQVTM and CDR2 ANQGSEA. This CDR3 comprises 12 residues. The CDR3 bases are TGCAGTAGTTCGACTGTGAACACTGAAGCTTTCTTT. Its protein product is CSSSTVNTEAFF.

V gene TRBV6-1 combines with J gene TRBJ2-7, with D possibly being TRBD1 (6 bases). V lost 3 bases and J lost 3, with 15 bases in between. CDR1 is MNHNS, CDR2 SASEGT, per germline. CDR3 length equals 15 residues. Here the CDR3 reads CASSDGLGHIYEQYF. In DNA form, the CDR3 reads TGTGCCAGCAGTGATGGTCTGGGACATATCTACGAGCAGTACTTC.

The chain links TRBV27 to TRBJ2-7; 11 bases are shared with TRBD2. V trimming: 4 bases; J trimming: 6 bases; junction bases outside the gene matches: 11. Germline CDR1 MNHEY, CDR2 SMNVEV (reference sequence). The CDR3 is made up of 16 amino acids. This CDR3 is CASSSGTSGYFSEQYF. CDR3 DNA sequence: TGTGCCAGCAGTTCAGGGACTAGCGGTTATTTCTCCGAGCAGTACTTC.

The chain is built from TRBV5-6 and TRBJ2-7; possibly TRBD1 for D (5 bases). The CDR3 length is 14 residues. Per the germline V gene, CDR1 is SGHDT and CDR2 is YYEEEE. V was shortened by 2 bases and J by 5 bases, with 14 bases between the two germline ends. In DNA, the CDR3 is TGTGCCAGCAGCTTTGGCGGCAGGGATGACGAGCAGTACTTC. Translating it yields CASSFGGRDDEQYF.

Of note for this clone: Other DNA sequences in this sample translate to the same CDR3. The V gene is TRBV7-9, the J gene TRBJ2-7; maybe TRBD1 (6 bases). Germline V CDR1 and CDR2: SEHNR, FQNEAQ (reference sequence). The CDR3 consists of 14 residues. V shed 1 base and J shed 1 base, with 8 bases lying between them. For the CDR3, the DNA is TGTGCCAGCAGCTTAGTGACAGGTTCCTACGAGCAGTACTTC. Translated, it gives CASSLVTGSYEQYF.

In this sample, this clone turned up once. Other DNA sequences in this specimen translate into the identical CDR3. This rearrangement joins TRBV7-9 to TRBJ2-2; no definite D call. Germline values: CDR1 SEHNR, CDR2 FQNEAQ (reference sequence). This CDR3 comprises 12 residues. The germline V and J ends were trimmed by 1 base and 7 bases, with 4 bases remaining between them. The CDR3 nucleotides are TGTGCCAGCAGCTTAGGTCTCGGGGAGCTGTTTTTT. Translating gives CASSLGLGELFF.

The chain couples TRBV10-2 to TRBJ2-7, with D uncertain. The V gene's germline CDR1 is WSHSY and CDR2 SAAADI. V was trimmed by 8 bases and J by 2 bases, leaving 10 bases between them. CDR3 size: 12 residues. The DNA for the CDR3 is TGCGCCAGCGGCTGGAACGCCTACGAGCAGTACTTC. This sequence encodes CASGWNAYEQYF.

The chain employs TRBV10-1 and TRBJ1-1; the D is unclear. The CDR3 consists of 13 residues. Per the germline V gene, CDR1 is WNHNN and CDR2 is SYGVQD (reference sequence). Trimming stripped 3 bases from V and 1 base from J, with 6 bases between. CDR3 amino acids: CASSDSRNTEAFF. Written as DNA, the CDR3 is TGCGCCAGCAGTGATTCACGGAACACTGAAGCTTTCTTT.

The DNA for the CDR3 is TGCGCCAGCAGTCCCGGGACCGAGGGTTCTGGAAACACCATATATTTT. Translated, it gives CASSPGTEGSGNTIYF. The V and J genes are TRBV10-2 and TRBJ1-3; possibly TRBD1 for D (5 bases). V lost 5 bases to trimming and J lost 1 base, with 15 bases between them. Germline V gene lookup returns CDR1 WSHSY and CDR2 SAAADI. This CDR3 is 16 amino acids long.

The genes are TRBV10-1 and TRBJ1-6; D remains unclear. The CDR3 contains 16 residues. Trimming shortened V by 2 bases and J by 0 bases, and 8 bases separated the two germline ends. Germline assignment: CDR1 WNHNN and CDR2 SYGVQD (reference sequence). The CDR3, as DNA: TGCGCCAGCAGTGAGAAGGCCCGCTCCTATAATTCACCCCTCCACTTT. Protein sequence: CASSEKARSYNSPLHF.

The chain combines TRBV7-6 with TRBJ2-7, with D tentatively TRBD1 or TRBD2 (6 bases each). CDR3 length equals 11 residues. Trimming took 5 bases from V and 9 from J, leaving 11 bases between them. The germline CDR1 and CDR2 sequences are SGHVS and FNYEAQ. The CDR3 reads CASSDGGGQYF. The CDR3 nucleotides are TGTGCCAGCAGCGACGGGGGCGGGCAGTACTTC.

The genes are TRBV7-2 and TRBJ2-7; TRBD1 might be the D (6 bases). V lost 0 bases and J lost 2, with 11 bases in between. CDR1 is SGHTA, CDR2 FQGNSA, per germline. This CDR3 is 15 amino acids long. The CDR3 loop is CASSLADRFTYEQYF. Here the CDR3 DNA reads TGTGCCAGCAGCTTAGCCGACAGGTTCACCTACGAGCAGTACTTC.

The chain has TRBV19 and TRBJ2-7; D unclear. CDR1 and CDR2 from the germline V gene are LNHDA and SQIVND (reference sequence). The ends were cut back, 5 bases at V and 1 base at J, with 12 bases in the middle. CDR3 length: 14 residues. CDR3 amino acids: CASSRLDRSYEQYF. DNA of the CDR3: TGTGCCAGTAGTCGCCTAGATAGGTCCTACGAGCAGTACTTC. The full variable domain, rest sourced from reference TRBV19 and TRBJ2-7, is DGGITQSPKYLFRKEGQNVTLSCEQNLNHDAMYWYRQDPGQGLRLIYYSQIVNDFQKGDIAEGYSVSREKKESFPLTVTSAQKNPTAFYLCASSRLDRSYEQYFGPGTRLTVT.

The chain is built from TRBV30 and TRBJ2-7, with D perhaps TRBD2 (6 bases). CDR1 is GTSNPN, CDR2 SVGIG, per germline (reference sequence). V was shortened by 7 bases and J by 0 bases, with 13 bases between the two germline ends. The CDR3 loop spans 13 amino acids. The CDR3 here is CASTGESSYEQYF. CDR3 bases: TGTGCCTCGACGGGGGAAAGCTCCTACGAGCAGTACTTC. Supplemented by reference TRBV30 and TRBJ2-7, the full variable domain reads SQTIHQWPATLVQPVGSPLSLECTVEGTSNPNLYWYRQAAGRGLQLLFYSVGIGQISSEVPQNLSASRPQDRQFILSSKKLLLSDSGFYLCASTGESSYEQYFGPGTRLTVT.

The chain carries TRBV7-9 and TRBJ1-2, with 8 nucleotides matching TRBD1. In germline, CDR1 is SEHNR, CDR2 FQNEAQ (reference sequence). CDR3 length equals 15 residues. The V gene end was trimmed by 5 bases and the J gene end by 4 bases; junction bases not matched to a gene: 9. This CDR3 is CASSPPDRAVYGYTF. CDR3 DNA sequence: TGTGCCAGCAGCCCGCCGGACAGGGCCGTCTATGGCTACACCTTC.

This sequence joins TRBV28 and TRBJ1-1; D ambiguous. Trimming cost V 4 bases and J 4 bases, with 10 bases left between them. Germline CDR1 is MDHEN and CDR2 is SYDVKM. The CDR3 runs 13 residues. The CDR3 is CASSYRELTEAFF. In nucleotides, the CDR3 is TGTGCCAGCAGTTATAGGGAACTCACTGAAGCTTTCTTT.

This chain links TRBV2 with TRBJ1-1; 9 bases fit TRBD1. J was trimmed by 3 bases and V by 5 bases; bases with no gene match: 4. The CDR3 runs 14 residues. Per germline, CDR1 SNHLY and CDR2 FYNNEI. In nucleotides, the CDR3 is TGTGCCAGCAGTCCCGGGACAGGGTACACTGAAGCTTTCTTT. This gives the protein CASSPGTGYTEAFF. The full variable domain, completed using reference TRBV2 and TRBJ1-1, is EPEVTQTPSHQVTQMGQEVILRCVPISNHLYFYWYRQILGQKVEFLVSFYNNEISEKSEIFDDQFSVERPDGSNFTLKIRSTKLEDSAMYFCASSPGTGYTEAFFGQGTRLTVV.

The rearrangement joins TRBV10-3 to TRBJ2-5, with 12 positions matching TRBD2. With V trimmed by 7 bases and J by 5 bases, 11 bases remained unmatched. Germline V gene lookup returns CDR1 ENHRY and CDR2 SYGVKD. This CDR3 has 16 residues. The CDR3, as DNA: TGTGCCATCAAGTCGACTAGCGGGGGAACCTCTGAGACCCAGTACTTC. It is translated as CAIKSTSGGTSETQYF.

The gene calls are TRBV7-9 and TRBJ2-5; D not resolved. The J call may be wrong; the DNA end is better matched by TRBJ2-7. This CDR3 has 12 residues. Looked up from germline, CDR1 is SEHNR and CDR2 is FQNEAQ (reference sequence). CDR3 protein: CASSLDDYEQYF. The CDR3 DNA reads TGTGCCAGCAGCTTAGACGACTACGAGCAGTACTTC.

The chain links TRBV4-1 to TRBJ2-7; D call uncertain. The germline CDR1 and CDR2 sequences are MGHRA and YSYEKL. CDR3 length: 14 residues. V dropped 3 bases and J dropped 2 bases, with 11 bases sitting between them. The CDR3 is CASSQRGSTYEQYF. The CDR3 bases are TGCGCCAGCAGCCAGCGAGGCTCAACCTACGAGCAGTACTTC.

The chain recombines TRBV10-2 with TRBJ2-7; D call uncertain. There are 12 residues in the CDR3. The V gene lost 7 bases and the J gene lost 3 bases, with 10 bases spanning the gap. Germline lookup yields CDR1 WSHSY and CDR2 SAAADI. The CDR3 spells CASTPVGYEQYF. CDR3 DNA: TGCGCCAGCACGCCGGTCGGCTACGAGCAGTACTTC.

CDR3 DNA: TGTGCCAGCAGCTCAGTCGGGACAGGTGAAAAACTGTTTTTT. Amino acids: CASSSVGTGEKLFF. The genes are TRBV11-2 and TRBJ1-4; 8 nucleotides match TRBD1. In germline, CDR1 is SGHAT, CDR2 FQNNGV. V lost 4 bases, J lost 7 bases, and 5 bases stayed unmatched. CDR3 length equals 14 residues. Complete variable domain (other parts from reference TRBV11-2 and TRBJ1-4): EAGVAQSPRYKIIEKRQSVAFWCNPISGHATLYWYQQILGQGPKLLIQFQNNGVVDDSQLPKDRFSAERLKGVDSTLKIQPAKLEDSAVYLCASSSVGTGEKLFFGSGTQLSVL.

CDR3 in amino acids: CASSEMIPADTIYF. The CDR3 DNA sequence: TGCGCCAGCAGTGAGATGATTCCAGCGGACACCATATATTTT. The rearrangement joins TRBV10-2 to TRBJ1-3; D not resolved. V shed 2 bases and J shed 8 bases, with 13 bases lying between them. Germline V gene sequence: CDR1 WSHSY, CDR2 SAAADI. This CDR3 is 14 amino acids long.

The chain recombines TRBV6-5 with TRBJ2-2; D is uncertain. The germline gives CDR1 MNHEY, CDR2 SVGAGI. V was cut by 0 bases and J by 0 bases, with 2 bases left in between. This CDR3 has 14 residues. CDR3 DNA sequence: TGTGCCAGCAGTTACTCTCCGAACACCGGGGAGCTGTTTTTT. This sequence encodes CASSYSPNTGELFF.

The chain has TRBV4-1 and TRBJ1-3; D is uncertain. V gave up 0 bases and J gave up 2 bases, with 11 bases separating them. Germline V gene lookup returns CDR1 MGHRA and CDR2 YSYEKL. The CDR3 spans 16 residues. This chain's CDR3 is CASSQDPVYPGNTIYF. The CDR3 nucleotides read TGCGCCAGCAGCCAAGATCCAGTCTACCCTGGAAACACCATATATTTT.